These 5 T cell receptor beta chains share one sample of origin, sequenced in a study of blood T cell repertoires in COVID-19 (TCRdb year 2020). Libraries were constructed by the immunoSEQ multiplex PCR assay. The table was pulled from immuneACCESS by TCRdb, which kept in-frame rearrangements only. Such tables lose some clones; where checked, under half of the loss comes from unresolved V genes, and the rest has no known cause. Counted in this sample were about 140,000 clones; over 65% of them appeared once. The ten largest account for 16% of the sample. The sequenced material came from peripheral blood. The receptor source for this set is a man aged 45-65 years with acute or convalescent COVID-19.

The chain couples TRBV25-1 to TRBJ1-1; 7 nucleotides agree with TRBD1. CDR1 MGHDK and CDR2 SYGVNS come from the germline V gene. V gave up 10 bases and J gave up 7 bases; unmatched junction bases: 12. CDR3 length: 13 residues. The CDR3 DNA sequence: TGTGCCACCCTAACAGGGGACGGTAATGAAGCTTTCTTT. It codes for CATLTGDGNEAFF.

V is TRBV5-6 and J is TRBJ2-3; 10 positions match TRBD2. Trimming took 4 bases from V and 7 from J; bases not matched to a gene: 12. From germline, CDR1 is SGHDT and CDR2 YYEEEE. The CDR3 has 16 residues. The CDR3 is CASSVYGLADLNTQYF. Here the CDR3 DNA reads TGTGCCAGCAGCGTGTACGGACTAGCGGACCTAAATACGCAGTATTTT.

CDR3 bases: TGTGCCAGTAGGGGCCCCACCGGGGAGCTGTTTTTT. It codes for CASRGPTGELFF. The chain links TRBV19 to TRBJ2-2, with no clear D. The CDR3 runs to 12 residues. Germline CDR1 is LNHDA and CDR2 is SQIVND (reference sequence). The V and J ends lost 6 bases and 4 bases respectively, with 6 bases between them.

The chain links TRBV3-1 (or the pseudogene TRBV3-2) to TRBJ2-3, with unresolved D. Germline V CDR1 and CDR2: LGHDT, YNNKEL (reference sequence). V was shortened by 8 bases and J by 2 bases, with 14 bases between the two germline ends. This CDR3 is 14 amino acids long. The CDR3 sequence is CASGTATATDTQYF. CDR3 nucleotides: TGTGCCAGCGGCACCGCGACTGCCACAGATACGCAGTATTTT.

The chain uses TRBV18 and TRBJ1-5, with D perhaps matching TRBD1 (5 bases). CDR1 and CDR2 from the germline V gene are KGHSH and LQKENI. V gave up 2 bases and J gave up 6 bases, with 11 bases separating them. The CDR3 runs 14 residues. The CDR3 coding sequence is TGTGCCAGCTCACCAACGGGGGTCGGTCAGCCCCAGCATTTT. Amino acid sequence: CASSPTGVGQPQHF.